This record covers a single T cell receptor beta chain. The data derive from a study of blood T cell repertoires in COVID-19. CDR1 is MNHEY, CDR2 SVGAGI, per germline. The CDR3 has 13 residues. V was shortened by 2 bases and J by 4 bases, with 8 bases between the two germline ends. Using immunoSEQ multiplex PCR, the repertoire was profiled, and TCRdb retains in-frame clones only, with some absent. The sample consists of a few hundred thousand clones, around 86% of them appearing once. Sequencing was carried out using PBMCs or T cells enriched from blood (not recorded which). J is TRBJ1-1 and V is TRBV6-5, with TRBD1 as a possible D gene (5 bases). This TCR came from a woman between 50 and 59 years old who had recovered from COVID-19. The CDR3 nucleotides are TGTGCCAGCAGTTACGAAGGGGCCACTGAAGCTTTCTTT. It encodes CASSYEGATEAFF.